A selection of T cell receptor beta chains follows, all from one sample in a study of cytomegalovirus exposure and HLA in healthy donors. Some clones are missing from TCRdb's copy, which holds only in-frame ones; the method was immunoSEQ multiplex PCR. The sample lists about 200,000 clones; around nine tenths were seen once. The material sequenced was PBMCs. These receptors all stem from a woman aged 18-29 years in good health and CMV-seropositive. Each CDR3 is given with its conserved first and last residue. D genes are given only for firm matches. Clone size, where shown, is once, few, many, or a class for clones that have expanded.

clone size,J gene,V gene,D gene,CDR3 DNA,CDR3 protein
few,TRBJ1-4,TRBV2,NA,TGTGCCACCCGGCTGAGGAGGTCAGAAAAACTGTTTTTT,CATRLRRSEKLFF
NA,TRBJ1-5,TRBV6-1,TRBD1,TGTGCCAGCAGAGGACAGGGAAATCAGCCCCAGCATTTT,CASRGQGNQPQHF
few,TRBJ2-7,TRBV13,NA,TGTGCCAGCAGCGACAATTACGAGCAGTACTTC,CASSDNYEQYF
few,TRBJ2-7,TRBV12-5,TRBD2,TGTGCTAGTGGCTACCCCTTAGCGGGAGGGAGGAACGAGCAGTACTTC,CASGYPLAGGRNEQYF
NA,TRBJ1-2,TRBV9,TRBD1,TGTGCCAGCAGCGGAGTCCGTGGGACAGGGGCCTACTATGGCTACACCTTC,CASSGVRGTGAYYGYTF
NA,TRBJ2-1,TRBV4-1,TRBD2,TGCGCCAGCAGGGGCTCGCGGTGGACTAGCGAATCCTACAATGAGCAGTTCTTC,CASRGSRWTSESYNEQFF
NA,TRBJ2-7,TRBV29-1,TRBD1,TGCAGCGTTGGGGGTCACGACAGGGTCCACGAGCAGTACTTC,CSVGGHDRVHEQYF
NA,TRBJ2-1,TRBV6-5,NA,TGTGCCAGCAGGATGAACAGGGATGAGCAGTTCTTC,CASRMNRDEQFF
NA,TRBJ1-2,TRBV7-2,TRBD1,TGTGCCAGCAGCTTGGGACAGGATCGAACTTACCTCTATGGCTACACCTTC,CASSLGQDRTYLYGYTF
NA,TRBJ1-2,TRBV28,TRBD1,TGTGCCACCTACTCCACCGGGACAGGGGGATCGGGTGGCTACACCTTC,CATYSTGTGGSGGYTF
few,TRBJ2-7,TRBV7-9,NA,TGTGCCAGCAGCTTTCCAGGGGCGCGGTTC,CASSFPGARF
NA,TRBJ2-1,TRBV6-5,TRBD2,TGTGCCAGCAGCCCCCCTGGCGGGAGGGGCAATGAGCAGTTCTTC,CASSPPGGRGNEQFF
NA,TRBJ2-3,TRBV28,TRBD1,TGTGCCAGCAGTCCATCGGGACAGACCGAATTCACAGATACGCAGTATTTT,CASSPSGQTEFTDTQYF
NA,TRBJ1-1,TRBV11-2,NA,TGTGCCAGCAGTTCACGAGTCACTGAAGCTTTCTTT,CASSSRVTEAFF
NA,TRBJ2-3,TRBV27,TRBD2,TGTGCCAGCACCATAGCGGGAACTAGCACAGATACGCAGTATTTT,CASTIAGTSTDTQYF